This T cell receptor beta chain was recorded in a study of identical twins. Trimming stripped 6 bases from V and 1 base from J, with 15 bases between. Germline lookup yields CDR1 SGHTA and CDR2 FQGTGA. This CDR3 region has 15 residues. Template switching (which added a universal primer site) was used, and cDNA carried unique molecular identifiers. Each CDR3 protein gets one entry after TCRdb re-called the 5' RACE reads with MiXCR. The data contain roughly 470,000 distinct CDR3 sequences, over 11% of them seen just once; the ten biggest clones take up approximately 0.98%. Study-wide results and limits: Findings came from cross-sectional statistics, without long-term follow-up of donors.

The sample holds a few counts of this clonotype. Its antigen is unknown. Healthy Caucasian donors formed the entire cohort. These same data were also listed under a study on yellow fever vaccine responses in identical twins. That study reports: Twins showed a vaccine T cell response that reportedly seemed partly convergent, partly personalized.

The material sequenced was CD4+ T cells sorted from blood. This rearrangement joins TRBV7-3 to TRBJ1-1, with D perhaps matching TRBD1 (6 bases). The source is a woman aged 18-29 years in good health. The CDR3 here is CASSGTPNTNTEAFF. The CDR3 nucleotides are TGTGCCAGCAGTGGGACACCAAATACGAACACTGAAGCTTTCTTT.